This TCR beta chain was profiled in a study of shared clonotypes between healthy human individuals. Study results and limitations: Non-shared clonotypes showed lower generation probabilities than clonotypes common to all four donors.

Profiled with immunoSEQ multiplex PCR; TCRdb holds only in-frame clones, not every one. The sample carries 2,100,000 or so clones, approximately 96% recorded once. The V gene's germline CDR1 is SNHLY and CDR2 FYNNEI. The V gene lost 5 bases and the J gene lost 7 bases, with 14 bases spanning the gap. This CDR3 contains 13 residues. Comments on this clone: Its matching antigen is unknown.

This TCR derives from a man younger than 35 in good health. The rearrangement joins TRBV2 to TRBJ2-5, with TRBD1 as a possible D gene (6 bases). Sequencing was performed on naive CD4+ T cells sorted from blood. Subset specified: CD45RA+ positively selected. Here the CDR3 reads CASSRTVGGTQYF. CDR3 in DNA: TGTGCCAGCAGTCGGACAGTTGGGGGGACCCAGTACTTC.